This is a list of T cell receptor beta chains from one sample in a study of blood T cell repertoires in COVID-19. Measured with immunoSEQ multiplex PCR; TCRdb has only the in-frame clones, and not every one. The data hold 150,000 to 170,000 clones, with roughly nine tenths observed a single time. The specimen sequenced was peripheral blood. Receptor source: a man aged 45-60 years with acute or convalescent COVID-19. The CDR3 runs from the conserved cysteine through the conserved F or W. A D gene is named only where the DNA matches it firmly. Size tells how often a clone was seen (once, few, many) or the class of an expanded clone, and some rows leave it out.

TGTGCCAGCAGCTCCGAGCTGGGACTAGCACAGTATTTT CASSSELGLAQYF TRBJ2-3 NA TRBV11-2 TRBD2
TGTGCCAGCAGCTTCCGGGGGGCAGAAGATACGCAGTATTTT CASSFRGAEDTQYF TRBJ2-3 NA TRBV7-3 NA
TGTGCCTGGACAGGGACCTACGAGCAGTACTTC CAWTGTYEQYF TRBJ2-7 NA TRBV30 NA
TGTGCCAGCGCTTCGGGAGGGAGCGAGCAGTACTTC CASASGGSEQYF TRBJ2-7 NA TRBV7-9 TRBD2
TGTGCCAGCAGCAACAGGGGGCTGGGGACCGGGGAGCTGTTTTTT CASSNRGLGTGELFF TRBJ2-2 NA TRBV7-2 TRBD1
TGTGCCACCACCTCCGGGACTAGCGGGGGTTTCACAGATACGCAGTATTTT CATTSGTSGGFTDTQYF TRBJ2-3 NA TRBV15 TRBD2
TGTGCCAGTAGAAGGGACAGCAGCAATCAGTGGCCCCAGCATTTT CASRRDSSNQWPQHF TRBJ1-5 NA TRBV19 TRBD1
TGTGCCACCAGTGAGGCCGGGACAGGGAGAAACCGGGCCAATCAGCCCCAGCATTTT CATSEAGTGRNRANQPQHF TRBJ1-5 once TRBV24-1 TRBD1
TGTGCCAGTAGTAATCCCGGGACATCGCATAGCAATCAGCCCCAGCATTTT CASSNPGTSHSNQPQHF TRBJ1-5 NA TRBV19 NA
TGTGCCAGCTCCGAGGACAGGGTCACCGGGGAGCTGTTTTTT CASSEDRVTGELFF TRBJ2-2 NA TRBV7-3 TRBD1
TGTGCCAGCAGCCAACGGACGGGAAACTATGGCTACACCTTC CASSQRTGNYGYTF TRBJ1-2 NA TRBV5-4 NA
TGTGCCAGCAGCTCAAGGGCGGGAGGACCTTACGAGCAGTACTTC CASSSRAGGPYEQYF TRBJ2-7 NA TRBV27 TRBD2
TGTGCCAGCAGCTTGTTTCATGGACAGGGGGACACTGAAGCTTTCTTT CASSLFHGQGDTEAFF TRBJ1-1 NA TRBV5-6 TRBD1
TGTGCCAGCAGCTCAGAAAGATTAGCCGCTGAAGCTTTCTTT CASSSERLAAEAFF TRBJ1-1 NA TRBV7-9 NA
TGTGCCAGCAGCTACCCCGGACATTACGAAAAACTGTTTTTT CASSYPGHYEKLFF TRBJ1-4 NA TRBV7-9 NA
TGTGCCAGCAGCTTAGAGGACAGGGGTGAAGCTTTCTTT CASSLEDRGEAFF TRBJ1-1 NA TRBV7-6 TRBD1
TGTGCCAGTAGTAGCAGAACTCAGGGAGGGAACACCGGGGAGCTGTTTTTT CASSSRTQGGNTGELFF TRBJ2-2 NA TRBV19 NA